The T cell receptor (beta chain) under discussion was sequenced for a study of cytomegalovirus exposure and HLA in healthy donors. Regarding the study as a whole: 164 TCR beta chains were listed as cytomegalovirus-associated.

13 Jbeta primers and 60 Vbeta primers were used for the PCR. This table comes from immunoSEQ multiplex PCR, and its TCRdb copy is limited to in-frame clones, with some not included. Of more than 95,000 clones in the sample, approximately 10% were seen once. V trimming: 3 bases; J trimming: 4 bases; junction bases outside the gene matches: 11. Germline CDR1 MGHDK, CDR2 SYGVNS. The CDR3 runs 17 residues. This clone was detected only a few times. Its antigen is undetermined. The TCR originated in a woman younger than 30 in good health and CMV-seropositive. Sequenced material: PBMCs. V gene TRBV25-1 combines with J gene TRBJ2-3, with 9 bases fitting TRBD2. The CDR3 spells CASSDFRGTSPADTQYF. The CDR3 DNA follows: TGTGCCAGCAGTGATTTTAGGGGGACTAGCCCGGCAGATACGCAGTATTTT.